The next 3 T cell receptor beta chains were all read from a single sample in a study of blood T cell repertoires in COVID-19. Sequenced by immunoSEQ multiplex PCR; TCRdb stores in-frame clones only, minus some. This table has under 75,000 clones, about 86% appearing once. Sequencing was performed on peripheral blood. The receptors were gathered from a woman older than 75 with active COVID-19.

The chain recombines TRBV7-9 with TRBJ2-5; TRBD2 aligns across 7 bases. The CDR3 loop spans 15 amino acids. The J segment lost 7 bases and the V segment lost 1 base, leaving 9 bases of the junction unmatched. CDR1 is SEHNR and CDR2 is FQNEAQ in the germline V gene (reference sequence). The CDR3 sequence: CASSLEGGPGGTQYF. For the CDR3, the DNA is TGTGCCAGCAGCTTAGAGGGAGGGCCAGGTGGGACCCAGTACTTC. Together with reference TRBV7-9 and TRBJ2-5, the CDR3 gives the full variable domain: DTGVSQNPRHKITKRGQNVTFRCDPISEHNRLYWYRQTLGQGPEFLTYFQNEAQLEKSRLLSDRFSAERPKGSFSTLEIQRTEQGDSAMYLCASSLEGGPGGTQYFGPGTRLLVL.

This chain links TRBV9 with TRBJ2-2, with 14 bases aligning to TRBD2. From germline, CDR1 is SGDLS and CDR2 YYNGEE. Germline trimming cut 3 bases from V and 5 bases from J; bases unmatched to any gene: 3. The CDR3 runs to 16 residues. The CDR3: CASSGTSGGFTGELFF. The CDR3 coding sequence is TGTGCCAGCAGCGGGACTAGCGGGGGGTTTACCGGGGAGCTGTTTTTT.

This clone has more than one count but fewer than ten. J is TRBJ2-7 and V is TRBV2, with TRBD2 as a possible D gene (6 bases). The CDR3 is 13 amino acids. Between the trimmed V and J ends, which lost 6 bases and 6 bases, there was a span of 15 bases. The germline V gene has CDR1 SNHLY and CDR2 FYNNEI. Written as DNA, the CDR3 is TGTGCCAGCAGCGCCGTGGAGGGAACCGAGCAGTACTTC. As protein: CASSAVEGTEQYF.